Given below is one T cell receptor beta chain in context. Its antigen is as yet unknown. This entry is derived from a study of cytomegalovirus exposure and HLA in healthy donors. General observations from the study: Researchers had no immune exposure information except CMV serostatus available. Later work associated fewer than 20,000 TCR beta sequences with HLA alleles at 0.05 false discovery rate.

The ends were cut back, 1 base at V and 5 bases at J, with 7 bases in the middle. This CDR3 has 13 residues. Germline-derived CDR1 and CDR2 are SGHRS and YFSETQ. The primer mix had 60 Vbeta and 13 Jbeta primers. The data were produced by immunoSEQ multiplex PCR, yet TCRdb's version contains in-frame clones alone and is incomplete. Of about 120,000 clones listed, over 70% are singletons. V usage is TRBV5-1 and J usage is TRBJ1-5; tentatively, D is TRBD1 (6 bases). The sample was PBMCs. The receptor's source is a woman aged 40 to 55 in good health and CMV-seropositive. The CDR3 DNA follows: TGCGCCAGCAGCTTGACAGGGTATCAGCCCCAGCATTTT. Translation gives CASSLTGYQPQHF.